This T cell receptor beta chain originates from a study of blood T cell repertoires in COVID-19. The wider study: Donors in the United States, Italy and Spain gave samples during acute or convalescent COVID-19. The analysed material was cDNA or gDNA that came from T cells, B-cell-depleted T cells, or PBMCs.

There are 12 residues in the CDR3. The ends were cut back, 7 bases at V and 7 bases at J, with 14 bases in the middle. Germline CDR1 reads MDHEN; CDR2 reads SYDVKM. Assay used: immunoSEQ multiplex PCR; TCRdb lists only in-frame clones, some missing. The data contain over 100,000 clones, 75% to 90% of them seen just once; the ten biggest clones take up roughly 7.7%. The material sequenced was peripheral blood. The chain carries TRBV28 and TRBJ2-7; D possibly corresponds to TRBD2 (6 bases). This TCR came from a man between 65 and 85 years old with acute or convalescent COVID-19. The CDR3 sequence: CASNDLRGEQYF. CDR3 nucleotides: TGTGCCAGCAATGACCTCCGGGGGGAGCAGTACTTC.